This T cell receptor beta chain was captured in a study of T-cell reconstitution after alpha-beta-depleted transplantation in children. Unique molecular identifiers tagged the TCRbeta library. TCRdb reanalysed the PCR reads using MiXCR and keeps one entry per CDR3 protein. This table holds 330,000 or so distinct CDR3 sequences, less than 9.5% found once. CDR1 DFQATT and CDR2 SNEGSKA come from the germline V gene (reference sequence). CDR3 length: 15 residues. Trimming left V 5 bases short and J 3 bases short, with 17 bases between. This clonotype was observed a few times. Its matching antigen is unknown. Points from the study as a whole: Among T cells one year after transplant, newly produced cells accounted for most counts and diversity.

Sequenced here: peripheral blood, sampled 360 days after TCRalphabeta/CD19-depleted stem cell transplant. The origin of this receptor is a female patient aged 2 to 10 who had a stem cell transplant for Fanconi anemia, so the T cells may come from the graft donor. The chain recombines TRBV20-1 with TRBJ1-5; D is unclear. The CDR3 DNA sequence: TGCAGTGCTCGTCTGTGGGGAGGATACAATCAGCCCCAGCATTTT. Translating gives CSARLWGGYNQPQHF.